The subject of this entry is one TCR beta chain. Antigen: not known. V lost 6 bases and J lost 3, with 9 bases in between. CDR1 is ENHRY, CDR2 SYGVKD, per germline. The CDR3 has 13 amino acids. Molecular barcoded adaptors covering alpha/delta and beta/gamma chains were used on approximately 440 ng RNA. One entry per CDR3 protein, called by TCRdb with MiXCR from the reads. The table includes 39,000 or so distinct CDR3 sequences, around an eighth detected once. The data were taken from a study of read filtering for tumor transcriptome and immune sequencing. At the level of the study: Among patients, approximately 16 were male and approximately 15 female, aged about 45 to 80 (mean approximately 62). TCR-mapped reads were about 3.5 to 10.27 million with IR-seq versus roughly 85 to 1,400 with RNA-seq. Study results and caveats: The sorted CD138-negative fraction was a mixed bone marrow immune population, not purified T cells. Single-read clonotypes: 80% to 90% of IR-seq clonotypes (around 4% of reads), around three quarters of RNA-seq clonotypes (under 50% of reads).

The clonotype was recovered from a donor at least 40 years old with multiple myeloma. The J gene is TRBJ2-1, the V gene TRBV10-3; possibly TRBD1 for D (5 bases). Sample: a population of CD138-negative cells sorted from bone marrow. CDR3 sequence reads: CAISETVYNEQFF. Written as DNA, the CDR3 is TGTGCCATCAGCGAGACAGTCTACAATGAGCAGTTCTTC.